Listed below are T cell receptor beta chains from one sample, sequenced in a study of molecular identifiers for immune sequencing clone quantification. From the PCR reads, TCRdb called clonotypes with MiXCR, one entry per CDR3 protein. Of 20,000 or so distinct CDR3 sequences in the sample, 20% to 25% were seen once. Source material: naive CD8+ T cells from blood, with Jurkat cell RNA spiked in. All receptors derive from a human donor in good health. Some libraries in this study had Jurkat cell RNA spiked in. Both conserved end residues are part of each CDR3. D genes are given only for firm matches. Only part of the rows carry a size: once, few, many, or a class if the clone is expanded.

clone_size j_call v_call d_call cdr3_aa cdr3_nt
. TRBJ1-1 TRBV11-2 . CASSLRGAFVFAEAFF TGTGCCAGCAGCTTACGGGGGGCGTTCGTATTTGCTGAAGCTTTCTTT
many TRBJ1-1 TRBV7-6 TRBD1 CASSFLSQGPTEAFF TGTGCCAGCAGCTTTCTGTCACAGGGGCCAACTGAAGCTTTCTTT
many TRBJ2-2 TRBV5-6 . CASSLVPNTGELFF TGTGCCAGCAGCTTGGTACCGAACACCGGGGAGCTGTTTTTT
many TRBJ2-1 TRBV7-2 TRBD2 CASSLGLASEQFF TGTGCCAGCAGCCTCGGACTAGCCAGTGAGCAGTTCTTC
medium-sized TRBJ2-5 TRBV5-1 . CASSLGEPRGGTQYF TGCGCCAGCAGCTTGGGTGAACCCCGAGGCGGGACCCAGTACTTC
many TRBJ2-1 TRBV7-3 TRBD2 CASSPGTSNEQFF TGTGCCAGCAGTCCCGGGACTAGTAATGAGCAGTTCTTC
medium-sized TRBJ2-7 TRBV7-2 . CASSLFAYEQYF TGTGCCAGCAGCTTATTCGCCTACGAGCAGTACTTC
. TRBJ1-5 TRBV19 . CASSIGGGDQPQHF TGTGCCAGTAGTATCGGGGGGGGGGATCAGCCCCAGCATTTT
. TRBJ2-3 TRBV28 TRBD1 CASNRRGLRGTDTQYF TGTGCCAGCAACCGCAGGGGGCTAAGGGGCACAGATACGCAGTATTTT
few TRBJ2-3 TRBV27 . CASSVSGWAAQYF TGTGCCAGCAGTGTATCAGGGTGGGCGGCGCAGTATTTT
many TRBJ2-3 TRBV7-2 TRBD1 CASPEWDRAADTQYF TGTGCCAGCCCCGAATGGGACAGGGCTGCAGATACGCAGTATTTT
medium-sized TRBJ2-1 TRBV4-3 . CASSQESSGGNEQFF TGCGCCAGCAGCCAAGAATCCAGCGGCGGCAATGAGCAGTTCTTC
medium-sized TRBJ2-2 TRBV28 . CASSFRGNLNTGELFF TGTGCCAGCAGTTTTAGAGGGAACCTAAACACCGGGGAGCTGTTTTTT
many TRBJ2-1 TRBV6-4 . CASSHLATSYNEQFF TGTGCCAGCAGTCACCTAGCGACCTCCTACAATGAGCAGTTCTTC
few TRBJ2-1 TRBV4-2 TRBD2 CASSQTGLADEQFF TGTGCCAGCAGCCAAACGGGACTAGCGGATGAGCAGTTCTTC
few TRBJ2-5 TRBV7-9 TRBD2 CASSGWPGTSGSGTQETQYF TGTGCCAGCAGCGGATGGCCCGGGACTAGCGGGAGCGGGACCCAAGAGACCCAGTACTTC